This T cell receptor (beta chain) is drawn from a study of regulatory T cells in long-lasting Graves disease. Stated time point: newly diagnosed GD, antithyroid drugs for less than 3 months. RNA isolated from PBMCs was used to make the TCR library. An endocrinology department in Xi'an, China, supplied the patients. Arm-PCR of CDR3 regions with iRepertoire HTBI primers generated TCR beta libraries. TCRdb used MiXCR to reprocess the multiplex PCR reads, holding one entry per CDR3 protein. The sample has more than 350,000 distinct CDR3 sequences, just under 15% seen once. This clonotype was counted at least ten times. The same data also went into a second study, on T cells in Graves' hyperthyroidism and ophthalmopathy. This second study notes: When the TCR CDR3 underwent first-round RT-PCR, the HTBI primer set was used.

The source is a young woman with Graves disease. The specimen was peripheral blood mononuclear cells (PBMCs), collected at new diagnosis, from a patient treated with antithyroid drugs.

This CDR3 reads CASSQGYSNSPLHF. DNA of the CDR3: TGTGCCAGCAGCCAAGGGTACTCTAATTCACCCCTCCACTTT. V gene TRBV3-1 combines with J gene TRBJ1-6, with unresolved D. The ends were cut back, 1 base at V and 6 bases at J, with 7 bases in the middle. The V gene's germline CDR1 is LGHDT and CDR2 YNNKEL (reference sequence). The CDR3 covers 14 residues.